This TCR beta chain comes out of a study of T cell clonotyping in hematopoietic cell transplantation. Study outcomes and limitations: Recipient TCR diversity dropped after transplant; expanded clonotypes rose from day 30 to 180.

Profiled with immunoSEQ multiplex PCR; TCRdb holds only in-frame clones, not every one. Of about 69,000 clones detected, about 94% appear once; the ten largest clones hold roughly 1.7%. Note on this clone: Its antigen is as yet unknown.

This CDR3 has 12 residues. Germline lookup yields CDR1 SGHTA and CDR2 FQGNSA. The V and J ends lost 2 bases and 4 bases respectively, with 3 bases between them. The chain recombines TRBV7-2 with TRBJ1-5, with no clear D. Sequencing was performed on peripheral blood mononuclear cells. This TCR was sampled from a man over 45 in good health. Some clones in this sample may be carry-over from other donors' samples. This CDR3 is CASSLPNQPQHF. CDR3 DNA: TGTGCCAGCAGCTTACCAAATCAGCCCCAGCATTTT.